Described below is a single T cell receptor beta chain sequence and its context. This CDR3 contains 14 residues. In germline, CDR1 is SGHVS, CDR2 FQNEAQ. Trimming removed 3 bases from V and 9 bases from J, with 15 bases in between. This record comes from a study of blood T cell repertoires in COVID-19. Looking at the study overall: Samples representing acute and convalescent COVID-19 were sourced from the United States, Italy and Spain. The analysed material was cDNA or gDNA that came from T cells, B-cell-depleted T cells, or PBMCs.

As originally analysed: Amplification of reference gene primers provided the estimated nucleated cell counts. Here immunoSEQ multiplex PCR was the method, and the copy in TCRdb shows in-frame clones only, minus some. That table supplies the V and J calls and clone size; D and trimming were determined from the DNA. The table has 90,000 or so clones, around nine tenths seen once. This receptor was identified in a woman aged 70-85 years with acute or convalescent COVID-19. V usage is TRBV7-8 and J usage is TRBJ2-1, with a tentative D call TRBD2 (5 bases). The sequenced sample was peripheral blood. CDR3 region: CASSFEDLRFEQFF. The CDR3 DNA sequence: TGTGCCAGCAGCTTTGAGGACTTACGGTTTGAGCAGTTCTTC.